This TCR beta chain emerged from a study of Graves' ophthalmopathy and Graves' hyperthyroidism. Study overall: Where ophthalmopathy was absent within 18 months of follow-up, hyperthyroidism was stable. Findings and limits, study-wide: Blood shared most expanded thyroid clonotypes above 0.001 frequency.

The authors amplified TCR beta CDR3 regions, and they did so from RNA transcripts for repertoire sequencing. The workflow started with a first-round RT-PCR run with HTBI primers and then moved on to a second-round multiplex PCR. Using its own MiXCR run on the multiplex PCR reads, TCRdb lists one record per CDR3 protein. This sample yields about 550,000 distinct CDR3 sequences, of which about 35% are seen a single time; over 3.5% belongs to the top ten. Notes on this clonotype: Its specificity is not known.

Germline assignment: CDR1 SEHNR and CDR2 FQNEAQ (reference sequence). The CDR3 is made up of 17 amino acids. Trimming stripped 2 bases from V and 0 bases from J, with 14 bases between. Establishment of the diagnosis relied upon clinical symptoms, serum thyroxine, TRAb, thyroid ultrasound and orbital computed tomography. V and J are TRBV7-9 and TRBJ2-1; maybe TRBD2 (6 bases). The origin of this receptor is an adult man with Graves' hyperthyroidism. Sequenced sample: peripheral blood or thyroid tissue (not recorded which). The CDR3 sequence: CASSLPMDGSSYNEQFF. In nucleotides, the CDR3 is TGTGCCAGCAGCTTACCGATGGACGGGAGCTCCTACAATGAGCAGTTCTTC.